The 3 T cell receptor beta chains in this list originate from one sample, sequenced in a study of PD-L1 blockade in urothelial cancer. Sequencing used immunoSEQ multiplex PCR; TCRdb keeps in-frame clones, though not all of them. Seen here are fewer than 50,000 clones, about nine tenths observed once, and the top ten hold around 8%. The starting material was PBMCs, obtained around atezolizumab (anti-PD-L1) treatment. The receptors derive from a man between 65 and 85 years old with urothelial cancer.

The chain employs TRBV11-2 and TRBJ2-3; 11 bases fit TRBD2. From germline, CDR1 is SGHAT and CDR2 FQNNGV. J was trimmed by 2 bases and V by 4 bases; bases with no gene match: 5. CDR3 length: 16 amino acids. CDR3 sequence (DNA): TGTGCCAGCAGCTCTAGACTAGCGGGATCCACAGATACGCAGTATTTT. Its translation is CASSSRLAGSTDTQYF.

V is TRBV5-4 and J is TRBJ2-7; D uncertain. The V end was cut by 4 bases, the J end by 0 bases, with 5 bases between. Germline V gene data show CDR1 as SGHNT and CDR2 as YYREEE (reference sequence). The CDR3 is 12 amino acids. The CDR3 loop is CASSVSSYEQYF. In DNA, the CDR3 is TGTGCCAGCAGCGTGAGCTCCTACGAGCAGTACTTC.

The V gene is TRBV5-1, the J gene TRBJ2-2; D may be TRBD2 (6 bases). The length of the CDR3 is 14 residues. Trimming shortened V by 7 bases and J by 3 bases, and 13 bases separated the two germline ends. CDR1 and CDR2 from the germline V gene are SGHRS and YFSETQ. In nucleotides, the CDR3 is TGCGCCAGCCAGGGACTCCCGGACACCGGGGAGCTGTTTTTT. This gives the protein CASQGLPDTGELFF. The full variable domain, rest sourced from reference TRBV5-1 and TRBJ2-2, is KAGVTQTPRYLIKTRGQQVTLSCSPISGHRSVSWYQQTPGQGLQFLFEYFSETQRNKGNFPGRFSGRQFSNSRSEMNVSTLELGDSALYLCASQGLPDTGELFFGEGSRLTVL.